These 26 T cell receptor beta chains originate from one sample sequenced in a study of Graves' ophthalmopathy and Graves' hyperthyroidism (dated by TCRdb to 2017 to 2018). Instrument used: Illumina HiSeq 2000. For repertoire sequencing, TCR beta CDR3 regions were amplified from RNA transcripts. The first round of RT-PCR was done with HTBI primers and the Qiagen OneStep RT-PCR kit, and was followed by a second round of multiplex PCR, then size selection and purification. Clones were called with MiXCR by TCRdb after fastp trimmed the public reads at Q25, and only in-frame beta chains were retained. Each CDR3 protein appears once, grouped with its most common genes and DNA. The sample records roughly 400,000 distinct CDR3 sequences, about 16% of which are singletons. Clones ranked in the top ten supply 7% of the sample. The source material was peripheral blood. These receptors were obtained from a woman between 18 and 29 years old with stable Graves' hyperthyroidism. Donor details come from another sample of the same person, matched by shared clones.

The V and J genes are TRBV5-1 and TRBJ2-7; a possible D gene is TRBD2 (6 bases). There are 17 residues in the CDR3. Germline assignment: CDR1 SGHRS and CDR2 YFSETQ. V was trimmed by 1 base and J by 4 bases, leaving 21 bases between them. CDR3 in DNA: TGCGCCAGCAGCTTGTCGGGGCGGGGTCGGGACTTTTACGAGCAGTACTTC. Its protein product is CASSLSGRGRDFYEQYF.

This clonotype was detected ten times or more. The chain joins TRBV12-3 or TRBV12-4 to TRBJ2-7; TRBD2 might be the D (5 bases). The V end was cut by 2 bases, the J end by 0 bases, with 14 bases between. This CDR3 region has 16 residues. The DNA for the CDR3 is TGTGCCAGCAGTTTATCGGGAAGGGCAAGCTCCTACGAGCAGTACTTC. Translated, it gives CASSLSGRASSYEQYF.

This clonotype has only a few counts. CDR3 amino acids: CASSLSRAGELFF. CDR3 in DNA: TGTGCCAGCAGCCTAAGCAGGGCCGGGGAGCTGTTTTTT. The chain uses TRBV4-2 and TRBJ2-2; D is perhaps TRBD1 (5 bases). CDR3 length equals 13 residues. Germline V gives CDR1 LGHNA, CDR2 YNFKEQ. V was pared by 4 bases and J by 6 bases, with 9 bases between.

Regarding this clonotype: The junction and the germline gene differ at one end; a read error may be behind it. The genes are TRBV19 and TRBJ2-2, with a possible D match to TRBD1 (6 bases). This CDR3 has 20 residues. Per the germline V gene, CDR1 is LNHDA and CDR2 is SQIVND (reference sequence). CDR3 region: CASRQIRGARGNSHTGELLF. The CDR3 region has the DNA TGTGCCAGTAGACAGATCAGGGGCGCTAGGGGGAATAGTCACACCGGGGAGCTGCTTTTT.

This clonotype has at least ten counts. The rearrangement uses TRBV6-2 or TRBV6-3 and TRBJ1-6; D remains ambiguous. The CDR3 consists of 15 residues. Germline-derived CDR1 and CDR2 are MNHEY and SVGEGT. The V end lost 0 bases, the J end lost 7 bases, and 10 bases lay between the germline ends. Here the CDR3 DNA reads TGTGCCAGCAGTTACTCGGAGGGTTGGAATTCACCCCTCCACTTT. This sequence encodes CASSYSEGWNSPLHF.

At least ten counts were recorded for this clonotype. Here the CDR3 reads CASSYSYSTPQHF. The CDR3 coding sequence is TGTGCCAGCAGTTACTCTTACAGTACTCCCCAGCATTTT. V and J are TRBV6-2 or TRBV6-3 and TRBJ1-5; D not certain. The V gene lost 0 bases and the J gene lost 10 bases, with 10 bases spanning the gap. The CDR3 has 13 amino acids. Germline lookup yields CDR1 MNHEY and CDR2 SVGEGT.

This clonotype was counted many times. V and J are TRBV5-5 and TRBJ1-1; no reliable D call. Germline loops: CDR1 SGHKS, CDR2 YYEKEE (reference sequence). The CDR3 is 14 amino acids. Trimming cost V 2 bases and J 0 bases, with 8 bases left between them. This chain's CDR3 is CASSFGRMNTEAFF. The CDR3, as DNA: TGTGCCAGCAGCTTCGGCCGGATGAACACTGAAGCTTTCTTT.

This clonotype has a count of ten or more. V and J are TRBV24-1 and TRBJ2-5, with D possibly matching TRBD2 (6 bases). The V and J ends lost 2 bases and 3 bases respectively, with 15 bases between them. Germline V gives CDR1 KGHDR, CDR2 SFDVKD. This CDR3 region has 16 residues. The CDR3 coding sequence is TGTGCCACCAGTGATTCGCGTGCTGGCGGGAAAGAGACCCAGTACTTC. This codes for CATSDSRAGGKETQYF.

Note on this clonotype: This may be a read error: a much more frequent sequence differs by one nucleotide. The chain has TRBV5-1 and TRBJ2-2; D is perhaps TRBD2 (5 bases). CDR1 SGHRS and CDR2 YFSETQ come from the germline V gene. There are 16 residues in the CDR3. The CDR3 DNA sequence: TGCGCCAGCAGCTTGTTAGTCCGAGAGAACACCGGGGAGCTGTGTTTT. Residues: CASSLLVRENTGELCF.

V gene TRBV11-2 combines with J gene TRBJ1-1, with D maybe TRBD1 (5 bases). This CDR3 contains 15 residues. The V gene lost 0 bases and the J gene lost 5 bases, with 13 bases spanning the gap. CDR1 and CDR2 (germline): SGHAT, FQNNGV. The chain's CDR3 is CASSLDQGGWTEAFF. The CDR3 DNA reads TGTGCCAGCAGCTTAGATCAGGGTGGATGGACTGAAGCTTTCTTT.

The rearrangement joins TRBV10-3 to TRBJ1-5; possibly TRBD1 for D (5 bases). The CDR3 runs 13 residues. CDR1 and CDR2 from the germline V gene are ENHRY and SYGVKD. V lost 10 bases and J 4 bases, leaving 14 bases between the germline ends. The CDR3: CATWPGANQPQHF. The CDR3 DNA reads TGTGCCACTTGGCCCGGGGCAAATCAGCCCCAGCATTTT.

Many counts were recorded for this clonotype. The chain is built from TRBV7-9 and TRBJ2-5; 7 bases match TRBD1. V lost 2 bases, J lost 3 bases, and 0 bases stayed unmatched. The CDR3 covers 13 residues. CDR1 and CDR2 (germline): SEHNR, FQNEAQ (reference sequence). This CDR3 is CASSLTGEETQYF. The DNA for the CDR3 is TGTGCCAGCAGCTTAACAGGGGAAGAGACCCAGTACTTC. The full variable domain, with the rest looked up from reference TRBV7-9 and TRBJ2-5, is DTGVSQNPRHKITKRGQNVTFRCDPISEHNRLYWYRQTLGQGPEFLTYFQNEAQLEKSRLLSDRFSAERPKGSFSTLEIQRTEQGDSAMYLCASSLTGEETQYFGPGTRLLVL.

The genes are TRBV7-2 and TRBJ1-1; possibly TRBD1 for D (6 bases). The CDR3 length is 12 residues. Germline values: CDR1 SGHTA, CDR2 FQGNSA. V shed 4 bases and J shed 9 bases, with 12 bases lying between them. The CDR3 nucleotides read TGTGCCAGCAGCTCCGACACAGGGAAAGCTTTCTTT. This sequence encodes CASSSDTGKAFF. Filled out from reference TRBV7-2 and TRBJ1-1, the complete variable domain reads GAGVSQSPSNKVTEKGKDVELRCDPISGHTALYWYRQSLGQGLEFLIYFQGNSAPDKSGLPSDRFSAERTGGSVSTLTIQRTQQEDSAVYLCASSSDTGKAFFGQGTRLTVV.

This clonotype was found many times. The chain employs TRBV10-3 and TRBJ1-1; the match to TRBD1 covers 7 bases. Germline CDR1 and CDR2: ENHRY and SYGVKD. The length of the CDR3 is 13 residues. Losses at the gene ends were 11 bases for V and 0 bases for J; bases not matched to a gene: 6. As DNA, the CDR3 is TGTGCCGTCACAGGGGAGATGAACACTGAAGCTTTCTTT. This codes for CAVTGEMNTEAFF.

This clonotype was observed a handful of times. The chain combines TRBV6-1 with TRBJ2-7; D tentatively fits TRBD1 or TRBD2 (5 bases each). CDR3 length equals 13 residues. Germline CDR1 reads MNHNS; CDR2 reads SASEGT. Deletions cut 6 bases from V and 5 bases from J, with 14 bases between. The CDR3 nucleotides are TGTGCCAGCAGCCGGACTTGGGGCCACGAGCAGTACTTC. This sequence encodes CASSRTWGHEQYF.

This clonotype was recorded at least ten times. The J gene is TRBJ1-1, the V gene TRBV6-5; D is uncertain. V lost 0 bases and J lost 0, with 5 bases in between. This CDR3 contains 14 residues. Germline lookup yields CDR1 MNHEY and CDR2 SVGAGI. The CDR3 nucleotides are TGTGCCAGCAGTTACTCGTCTGTGAACACTGAAGCTTTCTTT. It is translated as CASSYSSVNTEAFF.

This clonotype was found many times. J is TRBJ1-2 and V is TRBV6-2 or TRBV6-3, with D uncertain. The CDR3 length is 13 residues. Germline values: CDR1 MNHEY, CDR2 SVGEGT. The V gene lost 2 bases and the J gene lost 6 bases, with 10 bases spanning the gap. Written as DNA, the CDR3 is TGTGCCAGCAGTTACGTCGCCATGGATGGCTACACCTTC. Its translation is CASSYVAMDGYTF.

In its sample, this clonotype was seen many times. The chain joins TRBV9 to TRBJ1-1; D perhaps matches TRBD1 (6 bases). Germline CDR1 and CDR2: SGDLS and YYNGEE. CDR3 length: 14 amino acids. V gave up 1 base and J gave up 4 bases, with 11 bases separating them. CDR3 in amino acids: CASSVSGEATEAFF. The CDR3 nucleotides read TGTGCCAGCAGCGTATCAGGGGAGGCCACTGAAGCTTTCTTT.

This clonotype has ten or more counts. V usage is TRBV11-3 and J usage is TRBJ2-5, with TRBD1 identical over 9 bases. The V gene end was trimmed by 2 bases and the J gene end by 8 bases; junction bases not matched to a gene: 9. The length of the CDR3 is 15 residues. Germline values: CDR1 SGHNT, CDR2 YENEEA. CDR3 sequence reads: CASSLRDRELPTQYF. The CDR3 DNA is TGTGCCAGCAGCTTAAGGGACAGGGAACTCCCAACCCAGTACTTC.

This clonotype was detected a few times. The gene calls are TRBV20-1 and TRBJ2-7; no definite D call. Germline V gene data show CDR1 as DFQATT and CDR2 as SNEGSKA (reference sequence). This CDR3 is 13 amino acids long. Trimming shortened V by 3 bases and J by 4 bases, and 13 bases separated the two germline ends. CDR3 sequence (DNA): TGCAGTGCTAGTGGTCAGCTGTCTTACGAGCAGTACTTC. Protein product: CSASGQLSYEQYF.

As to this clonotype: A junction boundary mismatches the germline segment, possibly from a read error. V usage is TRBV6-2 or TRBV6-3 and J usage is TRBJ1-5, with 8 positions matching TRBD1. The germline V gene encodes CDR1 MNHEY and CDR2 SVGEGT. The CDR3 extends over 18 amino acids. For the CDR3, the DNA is TGTGCCAGCAGTTACTCCTGGGGGGGACAGGTCCAAGATCAGCCTCAGCATTTT. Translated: CASSYSWGGQVQDQPQHF.

The CDR3 nucleotides read TGTGCCAGCAGTGAGTGGGGGGCGGATGGCTACACCTTC. Its translation: CASSEWGADGYTF. The chain uses TRBV6-1 and TRBJ1-2; D is possibly TRBD1 (6 bases). CDR3 length: 13 residues. Deletions cut 3 bases from V and 6 bases from J, with 11 bases between. Germline V CDR1 and CDR2: MNHNS, SASEGT.

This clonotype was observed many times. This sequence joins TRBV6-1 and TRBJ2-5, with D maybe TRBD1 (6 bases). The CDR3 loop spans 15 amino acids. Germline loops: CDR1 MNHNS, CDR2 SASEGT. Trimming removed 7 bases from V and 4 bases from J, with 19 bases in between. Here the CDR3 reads CASMRLRGLLETQYF. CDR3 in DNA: TGTGCCAGCATGAGGTTGAGGGGGTTGTTAGAGACCCAGTACTTC.

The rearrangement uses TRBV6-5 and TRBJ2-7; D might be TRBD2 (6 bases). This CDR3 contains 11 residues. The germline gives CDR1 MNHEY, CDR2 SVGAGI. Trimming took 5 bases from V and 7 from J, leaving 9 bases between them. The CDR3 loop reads CASSNGLEQYF. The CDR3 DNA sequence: TGTGCCAGCAGTAACGGACTAGAGCAGTACTTC.

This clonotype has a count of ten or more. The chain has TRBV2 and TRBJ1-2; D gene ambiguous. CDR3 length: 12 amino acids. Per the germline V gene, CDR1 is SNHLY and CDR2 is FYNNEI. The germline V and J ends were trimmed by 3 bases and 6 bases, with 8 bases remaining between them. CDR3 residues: CASSEEVDGYTF. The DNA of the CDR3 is TGTGCCAGCAGTGAGGAGGTGGATGGCTACACCTTC.

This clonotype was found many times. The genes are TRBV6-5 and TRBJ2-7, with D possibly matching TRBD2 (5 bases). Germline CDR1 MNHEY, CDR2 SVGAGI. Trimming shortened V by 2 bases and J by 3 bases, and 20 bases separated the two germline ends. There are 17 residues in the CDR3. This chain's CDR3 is CASSYLFFPGSLYEQYF. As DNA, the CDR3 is TGTGCCAGCAGTTACCTATTTTTTCCGGGATCTCTCTACGAGCAGTACTTC.